This T cell receptor (beta chain) was profiled in a study of low-dose radiotherapy and immunotherapy resistance in tumors. Germline values: CDR1 DFQATT, CDR2 SNEGSKA (reference sequence). CDR3 size: 14 residues. V lost 0 bases and J 3 bases, leaving 12 bases between the germline ends. Alpha- and beta-chain coverage of first-strand cDNA came from TRAV- and TRBV-specific primers. TCRs were amplified for approximately 21 PCR cycles with a constant-region primer and V-primer adapter. TCRdb itself ran the reads through MiXCR, one entry per CDR3 protein. This sample has about 9,800 distinct CDR3 sequences; around 72% occur once, and the top ten carry 1.4%.

The TCR sequence derives from a human donor with advanced metastatic prostate, ovarian, gallbladder or colorectal cancer (not recorded which). This table probably holds off-target reads from a library built for another chain. The chain combines TRBV20-1 with TRBJ2-7; D not certain. CDR3 region: CSARDFGGFYEQYF. CDR3 nucleotide sequence: TGCAGTGCTAGAGATTTCGGCGGATTCTACGAGCAGTACTTC.